The 25 T cell receptor beta chains given below trace back to one sample, sequenced in a study of T cells in tuberculosis. Sequencing used immunoSEQ multiplex PCR; TCRdb keeps in-frame clones, though not all of them. Of roughly 31,000 clones listed, around 86% are singletons. Time point described: new active TB diagnosis, blood taken before or within 7 days of starting treatment. Sequences were derived from PBMCs, sampled at tuberculosis diagnosis. These receptors all stem from an adult with tuberculosis.

This clone has only a few counts. The chain couples TRBV5-5 to TRBJ1-3; D uncertain. The germline V gene has CDR1 SGHKS and CDR2 YYEKEE (reference sequence). V was cut by 4 bases and J by 0 bases, with 11 bases left in between. This CDR3 is 15 amino acids long. In DNA form, the CDR3 reads TGTGCCAGCAGCCGTGACTGGAACTCTGGAAACACCATATATTTT. Translation: CASSRDWNSGNTIYF.

This clone was detected a few times. V usage is TRBV6-1 and J usage is TRBJ2-1, with D tentatively TRBD1 (5 bases). V was pared by 6 bases and J by 4 bases, with 13 bases between. The CDR3 consists of 14 residues. Germline-derived CDR1 and CDR2 are MNHNS and SASEGT. The DNA of the CDR3 is TGTGCCAGCAGGGTTATGCAGGGATACAATGAGCAGTTCTTC. Translated: CASRVMQGYNEQFF.

V is TRBV6-5 and J is TRBJ1-4; D call uncertain. Trimming cost V 0 bases and J 7 bases, with 12 bases left between them. CDR3 length: 15 amino acids. The germline CDR1 and CDR2 sequences are MNHEY and SVGAGI. The CDR3 nucleotides read TGTGCCAGCAGTTACTCCGACTTGAGGGTTGAAAAACTGTTTTTT. Translation: CASSYSDLRVEKLFF.

The chain is built from TRBV5-1 and TRBJ1-5; D is uncertain. This CDR3 is 13 amino acids long. Trimming left V 0 bases short and J 4 bases short, with 5 bases between. CDR1 SGHRS and CDR2 YFSETQ come from the germline V gene. CDR3 nucleotide sequence: TGCGCCAGCAGCTTGGAAGAGAATCAGCCCCAGCATTTT. This translates into CASSLEENQPQHF.

The chain couples TRBV6-4 to TRBJ2-3, with TRBD2 identical over 8 bases. The V and J ends lost 2 bases and 2 bases, in that order; junction bases with no gene match: 3. The length of the CDR3 is 15 residues. In germline, CDR1 is MRHNA, CDR2 SNTAGT. This CDR3 reads CASSDEAGATDTQYF. The DNA of the CDR3 is TGTGCCAGCAGTGACGAAGCGGGAGCCACAGATACGCAGTATTTT.

This clone has a handful of counts. This chain links TRBV5-1 with TRBJ2-2, with TRBD2 identical over 9 bases. The CDR3 is 14 residues long. The germline CDR1 and CDR2 sequences are SGHRS and YFSETQ. V trimming: 4 bases; J trimming: 5 bases; junction bases outside the gene matches: 3. Here the CDR3 DNA reads TGCGCCAGCAGCCCAACTAGCGGGACCGGGGAGCTGTTTTTT. Protein product: CASSPTSGTGELFF.

The CDR3 DNA follows: TGTGCCAGCAGCTTACAGGGTGGGAATCAGCCCCAGCATTTT. This encodes CASSLQGGNQPQHF. V gene TRBV7-9 combines with J gene TRBJ1-5; weak D call: TRBD1 (5 bases). Trimming took off 2 bases at V and 4 bases at J, with 9 bases between the two ends. Looked up from germline, CDR1 is SEHNR and CDR2 is FQNEAQ (reference sequence). This CDR3 has 14 residues. Full variable domain (missing parts from reference TRBV7-9 and TRBJ1-5): DTGVSQNPRHKITKRGQNVTFRCDPISEHNRLYWYRQTLGQGPEFLTYFQNEAQLEKSRLLSDRFSAERPKGSFSTLEIQRTEQGDSAMYLCASSLQGGNQPQHFGDGTRLSIL.

This chain connects TRBV6-4 to TRBJ1-6; no firm D call. Germline values: CDR1 MRHNA, CDR2 SNTAGT. The V gene lost 4 bases and the J gene lost 10 bases, with 8 bases spanning the gap. The CDR3 is 12 amino acids. CDR3 sequence (DNA): TGTGCCAGCAGTGGAGGGAGATCACCCCTCCACTTT. It encodes CASSGGRSPLHF.

This rearrangement joins TRBV4-1 to TRBJ2-5, with D maybe TRBD2 (6 bases). Per germline, CDR1 MGHRA and CDR2 YSYEKL. Deletions cut 1 base from V and 5 bases from J, with 8 bases between. This CDR3 spans 13 amino acids. The CDR3 sequence: CASSQVRGETQYF. The CDR3 coding sequence is TGCGCCAGCAGCCAAGTCCGGGGGGAGACCCAGTACTTC.

This clone was counted once. This rearrangement joins TRBV27 to TRBJ1-3; D is uncertain. The germline gives CDR1 MNHEY, CDR2 SMNVEV (reference sequence). Trimming pared 4 bases from V and 4 bases from J, leaving 14 bases between. This CDR3 is 15 amino acids long. The CDR3 bases are TGTGCCAGCAGTTCATCCAGGAGAGGGGGAAACACCATATATTTT. Its translation is CASSSSRRGGNTIYF.

This chain links TRBV29-1 with TRBJ1-4, with 7 bases matching TRBD1. The V gene end was trimmed by 4 bases and the J gene end by 5 bases; junction bases not matched to a gene: 10. Germline lookup yields CDR1 SQVTM and CDR2 ANQGSEA. There are 15 residues in the CDR3. CDR3 region: CSVARQGTLNEKLFF. The CDR3 DNA is TGCAGCGTTGCACGACAGGGCACCTTAAATGAAAAACTGTTTTTT.

The V gene is TRBV9, the J gene TRBJ1-2; 7 bases agree with TRBD1. This CDR3 is 14 amino acids long. Germline V lookup: CDR1 SGDLS, CDR2 YYNGEE. Losses at the gene ends were 3 bases for V and 7 bases for J; bases not matched to a gene: 9. This CDR3 is CASSEKGAGGGYTF. CDR3 in DNA: TGTGCCAGCAGCGAGAAGGGGGCTGGGGGTGGCTACACCTTC.

The chain employs TRBV6-5 and TRBJ2-6; D is unclear. This CDR3 has 14 residues. Trimming pared 0 bases from V and 4 bases from J, leaving 4 bases between. Germline V CDR1 and CDR2: MNHEY, SVGAGI. CDR3 loop: CASSYSRGANVLTF. CDR3 sequence (DNA): TGTGCCAGCAGTTACTCGAGAGGGGCCAACGTCCTGACTTTC.

This clone was counted between two and nine times. V gene TRBV28 combines with J gene TRBJ2-7; 9 bases agree with TRBD1. CDR3 size: 13 residues. The germline CDR1 and CDR2 sequences are MDHEN and SYDVKM. Losses at the gene ends were 3 bases for V and 4 bases for J; bases not matched to a gene: 1. CDR3 DNA sequence: TGTGCCAGCAGTTTGACAGGGGGGTACGAGCAGTACTTC. Protein product: CASSLTGGYEQYF.

The chain couples TRBV4-1 to TRBJ2-3; D is perhaps TRBD2 (5 bases). V was cut by 3 bases and J by 1 base, with 14 bases left in between. The germline V gene has CDR1 MGHRA and CDR2 YSYEKL. This CDR3 is built from 16 residues. CDR3 nucleotide sequence: TGCGCCAGCAGCCAGAAGAGGGTGCTCGGCACAGATACGCAGTATTTT. The encoded protein is CASSQKRVLGTDTQYF.

The chain joins TRBV4-1 to TRBJ2-7, with TRBD1 as a possible D gene (6 bases). V lost 2 bases to trimming and J lost 5 bases, with 7 bases between them. This CDR3 is 12 amino acids long. Germline lookup yields CDR1 MGHRA and CDR2 YSYEKL. For the CDR3, the DNA is TGCGCCAGCAGCCAACCAGGGGACGAGCAGTACTTC. Residues: CASSQPGDEQYF.

This clone was counted only a few times. The chain links TRBV30 to TRBJ1-4, with TRBD1 identical over 8 bases. Unmatched junction bases numbered 4, after V lost 1 base and J lost 0 bases. Germline CDR1 GTSNPN, CDR2 SVGIG (reference sequence). This CDR3 is built from 16 residues. CDR3 sequence reads: CAWSAQGATTNEKLFF. The DNA for the CDR3 is TGTGCCTGGAGTGCGCAGGGGGCAACAACTAATGAAAAACTGTTTTTT.

The chain has TRBV4-1 and TRBJ1-3; D unclear. The CDR3 has 15 amino acids. The germline CDR1 and CDR2 sequences are MGHRA and YSYEKL. The V end lost 1 base, the J end lost 4 bases, and 11 bases lay between the germline ends. CDR3 bases: TGCGCCAGCAGCCAAGTTACGGGGTACGGAAACACCATATATTTT. Translating it yields CASSQVTGYGNTIYF.

The J gene is TRBJ2-5, the V gene TRBV28; 7 bases map to TRBD2. This CDR3 comprises 17 residues. Looked up from germline, CDR1 is MDHEN and CDR2 is SYDVKM. After removal of 5 bases from V and 3 bases from J, the junction contained 15 bases not matched to a gene. As DNA, the CDR3 is TGTGCCAGCAGTACCCGCAGATCGGGAGGCGGGGAAGAGACCCAGTACTTC. Amino acid sequence: CASSTRRSGGGEETQYF.

This clone was recorded only once. The rearrangement uses TRBV15 and TRBJ1-2; D unclear. Germline V gene sequence: CDR1 LNHNV, CDR2 YYDKDF (reference sequence). Trimming took off 5 bases at V and 2 bases at J, with 12 bases between the two ends. This CDR3 contains 14 residues. CDR3 DNA: TGTGCCACCAGCTCCTCCGGAGGGAACTATGGCTACACCTTC. It yields the protein CATSSSGGNYGYTF.

The chain uses TRBV4-1 and TRBJ1-5; 7 nucleotides match TRBD1. This CDR3 comprises 18 residues. V was clipped by 1 base and J by 6 bases; unmatched bases: 15. From germline, CDR1 is MGHRA and CDR2 YSYEKL. In DNA, the CDR3 is TGCGCCAGCAGCCAAGGGAGAGGTGGACCCCACAGGGGTCAGCCCCAGCATTTT. Translated, it gives CASSQGRGGPHRGQPQHF.

The chain recombines TRBV28 with TRBJ2-1; 7 bases agree with TRBD2. CDR3 length: 15 residues. The germline gives CDR1 MDHEN, CDR2 SYDVKM. The V segment lost 5 bases and the J segment 3 bases; nucleotides outside the gene matches: 7. This chain's CDR3 is CASSPGGTIYNEQFF. For the CDR3, the DNA is TGTGCCAGCAGTCCTGGGGGGACTATCTACAATGAGCAGTTCTTC.

This chain links TRBV2 with TRBJ1-4, with D uncertain. Germline V lookup: CDR1 SNHLY, CDR2 FYNNEI. Trimming stripped 5 bases from V and 0 bases from J, with 16 bases between. The CDR3 spans 17 residues. For the CDR3, the DNA is TGTGCCAGCAGTCTCCAAGGCCGGGGAACAACTAATGAAAAACTGTTTTTT. The encoded protein is CASSLQGRGTTNEKLFF.

This sequence joins TRBV5-1 and TRBJ2-3, with TRBD2 identical over 9 bases. V dropped 3 bases and J dropped 2; count of bases not matched to a gene: 10. The germline V gene has CDR1 SGHRS and CDR2 YFSETQ. The CDR3 has 17 amino acids. The CDR3 nucleotides are TGCGCCAGCAGCTCGCTTTCTAGCGGGAATCCCACAGATACGCAGTATTTT. This sequence encodes CASSSLSSGNPTDTQYF.

V usage is TRBV7-3 and J usage is TRBJ2-7; D remains ambiguous. Germline loops: CDR1 SGHTA, CDR2 FQGTGA. V was shortened by 3 bases and J by 4 bases, with 16 bases between the two germline ends. The CDR3 has 15 residues. DNA for the CDR3: TGTGCCAGCAGCTTGAGTCTCGGAGCGCGGTACGAGCAGTACTTC. It specifies CASSLSLGARYEQYF.